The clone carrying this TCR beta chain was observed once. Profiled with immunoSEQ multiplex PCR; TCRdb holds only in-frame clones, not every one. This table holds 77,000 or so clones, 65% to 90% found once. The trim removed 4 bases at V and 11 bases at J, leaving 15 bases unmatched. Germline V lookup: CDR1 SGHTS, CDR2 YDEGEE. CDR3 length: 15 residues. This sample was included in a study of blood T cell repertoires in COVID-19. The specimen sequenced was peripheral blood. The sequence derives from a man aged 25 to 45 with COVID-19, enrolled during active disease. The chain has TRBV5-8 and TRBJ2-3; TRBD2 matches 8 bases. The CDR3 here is CASSPSGTRGGGQYF. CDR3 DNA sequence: TGTGCCAGCAGCCCGAGCGGGACCCGGGGGGGAGGGCAGTATTTT.